This T cell receptor beta chain was recovered during a study of T-cell memory formation after mild COVID-19 (dated by TCRdb to the early 2020s). With regard to the full study: TCR sequence clusters from the two donors were found to be largely donor specific. Two young, previously healthy adult volunteers made up the cohort, one male and one female. In a couple of donors, T-cell clones that expanded and contracted after mild COVID-19 were followed by sequencing TCRalpha and TCRbeta repertoires longitudinally. The paper's findings and limits, for the study overall: From day 15 to 85, contracting clones showed balanced CD4/CD8 phenotypes, whereas a second wave of clones that expanded from day 15 to 37 leaned towards CD4+. Whether the second-wave clones peaking on day 37 were SARS-CoV-2 specific was not confirmed. Some responding clones were detected in pre-infection memory, which suggested that pre-existing cross-reactive memory T cells had joined the SARS-CoV-2 response. Contracting CD4+ clones turned up mainly in the CM and EM memory subsets, whereas EMRA was where CD8+ clones were enriched. The study covered only a couple of mild cases, and larger cohorts including severe cases with pre-infection samples were considered necessary.

Ficoll-Paque density gradient centrifugation was the method used to isolate PBMCs. Instrument used: Illumina NovaSeq 6000. Using 5'RACE with constant-segment primers, TCRalpha and TCRbeta cDNA libraries were constructed, with sample barcodes and unique molecular identifiers added in the process. Trizol reagent was used to extract RNA from every sample. The libraries were amplified in two PCR steps, and the second step added a second sample barcode and Illumina TruSeq adapters. The libraries were sequenced on an Illumina NovaSeq using 2 x 150 bp paired-end reads. In the original analysis: With migec v1.2.7, reads were demultiplexed and then collapsed into UMI-guided consensus sequences. Using mixcr v2.1.11, the UMI consensuses were aligned to TRA and TRB V and J templates and assembled into clonotypes. A clonotype was counted as expanded or contracted only if both edgeR and NoisET called the change significant, with noise models trained on biological replicates. edgeR calls used a false discovery rate-adjusted p below 0.01 and a log2 fold-change threshold of 1. PCA with hierarchical clustering of max-normalized trajectories of the 1000 most abundant clonotypes was used as exploratory dynamics analysis. Each responding clone was given a CD4 or CD8 phenotype based on the CD4+ and CD8+ repertoires, which had been sequenced separately. TCRdb applied fastp at Q25 and MiXCR to the public reads, then kept only in-frame beta chains. Rows are unified per CDR3 protein, each entry keeping the most common DNA and genes. The V and J calls and clone size are TCRdb's, not the authors'. This sample is represented by 290,000 or so distinct CDR3 sequences; just under 20% of them were singletons. Roughly 20% of the sample lies in the top ten.

V lost 0 bases and J lost 0 bases; the stretch between them is 9 bases long. CDR1 LGHNA and CDR2 YNFKEQ are derived from the germline V gene. The CDR3, from cysteine to phenylalanine, totals 17 residues. This entry keeps only the CDR3 DNA: 51 bases, framed from base 1. A remark on this clonotype: It has no known antigen specificity. No much larger clone is present one base from it, and per-base qualities are unavailable.

This sequence uses TRBV4-2 and TRBJ2-6, with the D segment possibly TRBD1 or TRBD2, each aligning over 6 bases. This receptor was taken from a young man who had mild COVID-19 (a few samples of this study predate the infection). The sample titles of this study are shuffled in the database, so cell type and time point are left out; the donor was told from shared clones. Sequenced material: PBMCs or a T cell subset sorted from them (not recorded which). The bases read TGTGCCAGCAGCCAAGAAGGGGGGTCCTCTGGGGCCAACGTCCTGACTTTC. The encoded protein is CASSQEGGSSGANVLTF.